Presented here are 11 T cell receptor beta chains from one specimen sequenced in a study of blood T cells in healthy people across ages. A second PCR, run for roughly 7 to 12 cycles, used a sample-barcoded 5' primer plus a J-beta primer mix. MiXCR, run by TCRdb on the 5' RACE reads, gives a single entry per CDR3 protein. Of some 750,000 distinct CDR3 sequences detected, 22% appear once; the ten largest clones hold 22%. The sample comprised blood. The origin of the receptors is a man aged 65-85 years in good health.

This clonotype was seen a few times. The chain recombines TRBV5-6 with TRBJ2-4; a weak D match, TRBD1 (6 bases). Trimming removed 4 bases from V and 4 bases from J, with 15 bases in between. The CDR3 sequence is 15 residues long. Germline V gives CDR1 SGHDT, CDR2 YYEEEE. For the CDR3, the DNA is TGTGCCAGCAGCACGAACAGGGATGGGAAAAACATTCAGTACTTC. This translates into CASSTNRDGKNIQYF.

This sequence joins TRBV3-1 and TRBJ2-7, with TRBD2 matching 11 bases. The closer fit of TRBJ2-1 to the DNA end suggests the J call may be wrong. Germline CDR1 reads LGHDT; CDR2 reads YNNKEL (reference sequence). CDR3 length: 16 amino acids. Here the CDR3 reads CASSSTSGITGDEQFF. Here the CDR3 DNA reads TGTGCCAGCAGCTCGACTAGCGGGATAACTGGGGATGAGCAGTTCTTC.

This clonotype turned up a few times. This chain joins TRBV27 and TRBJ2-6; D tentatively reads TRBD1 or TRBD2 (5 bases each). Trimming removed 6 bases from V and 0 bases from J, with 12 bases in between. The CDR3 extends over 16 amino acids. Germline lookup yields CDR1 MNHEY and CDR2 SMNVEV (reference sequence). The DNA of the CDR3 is TGTGCCAGCAGCTCGGGACGGTTCTCTGGGGCCAACGTCCTGACTTTC. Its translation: CASSSGRFSGANVLTF.

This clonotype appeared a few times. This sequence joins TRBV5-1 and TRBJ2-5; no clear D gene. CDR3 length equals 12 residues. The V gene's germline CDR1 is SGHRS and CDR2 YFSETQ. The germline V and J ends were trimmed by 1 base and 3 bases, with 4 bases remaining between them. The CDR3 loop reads CASSLSEETQYF. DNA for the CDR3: TGCGCCAGCAGCTTGTCAGAAGAGACCCAGTACTTC.

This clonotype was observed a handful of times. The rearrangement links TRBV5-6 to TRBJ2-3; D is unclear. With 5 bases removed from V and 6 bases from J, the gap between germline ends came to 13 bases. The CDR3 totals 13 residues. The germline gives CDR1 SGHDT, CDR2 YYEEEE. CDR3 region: CASSAPNGDTQYF. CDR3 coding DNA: TGTGCCAGCAGTGCCCCTAACGGGGATACGCAGTATTTT.

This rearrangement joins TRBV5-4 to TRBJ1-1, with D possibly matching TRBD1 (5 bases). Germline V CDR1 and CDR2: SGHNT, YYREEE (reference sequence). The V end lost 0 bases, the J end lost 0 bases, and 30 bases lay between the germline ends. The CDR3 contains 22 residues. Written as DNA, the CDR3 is TGTGCCAGCAGCTTGGCGAGTCTCCAGGGAGTCTCTCAGAACAATATGAACACTGAAGCTTTCTTT. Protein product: CASSLASLQGVSQNNMNTEAFF.

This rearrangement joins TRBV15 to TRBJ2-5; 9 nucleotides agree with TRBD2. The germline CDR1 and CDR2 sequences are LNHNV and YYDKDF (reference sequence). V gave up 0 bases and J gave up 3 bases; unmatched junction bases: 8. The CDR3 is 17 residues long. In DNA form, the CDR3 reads TGTGCCACCAGCAGAGATGACAGCGGGGGGATTAAAGAGACCCAGTACTTC. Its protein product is CATSRDDSGGIKETQYF.

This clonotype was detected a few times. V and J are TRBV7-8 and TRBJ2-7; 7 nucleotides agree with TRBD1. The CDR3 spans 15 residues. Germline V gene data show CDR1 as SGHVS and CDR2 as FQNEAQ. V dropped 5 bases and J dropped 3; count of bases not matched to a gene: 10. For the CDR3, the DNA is TGTGCCAGCAGCCTGGGGGAGACAGGGATCTACGAGCAGTACGTC. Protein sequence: CASSLGETGIYEQYV.

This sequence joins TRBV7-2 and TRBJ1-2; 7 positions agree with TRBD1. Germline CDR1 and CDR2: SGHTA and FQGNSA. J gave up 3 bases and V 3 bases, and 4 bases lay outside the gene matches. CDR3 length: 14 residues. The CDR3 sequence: CASSFEGADYGYTF. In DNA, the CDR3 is TGTGCCAGCAGCTTTGAGGGGGCGGACTATGGCTACACCTTC.

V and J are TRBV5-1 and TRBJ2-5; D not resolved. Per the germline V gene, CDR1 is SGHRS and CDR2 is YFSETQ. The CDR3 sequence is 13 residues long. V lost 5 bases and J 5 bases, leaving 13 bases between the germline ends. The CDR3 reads CASRKIRSETQYF. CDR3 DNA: TGCGCCAGCAGGAAAATCCGTTCGGAGACCCAGTACTTC. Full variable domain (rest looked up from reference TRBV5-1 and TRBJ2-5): KAGVTQTPRYLIKTRGQQVTLSCSPISGHRSVSWYQQTPGQGLQFLFEYFSETQRNKGNFPGRFSGRQFSNSRSEMNVSTLELGDSALYLCASRKIRSETQYFGPGTRLLVL.

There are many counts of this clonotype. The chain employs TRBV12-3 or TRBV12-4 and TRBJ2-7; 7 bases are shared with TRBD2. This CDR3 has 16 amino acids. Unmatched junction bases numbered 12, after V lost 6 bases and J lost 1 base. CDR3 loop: CASSDPGGGRSYEQYF. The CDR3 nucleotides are TGTGCCAGCAGCGATCCTGGGGGGGGTAGGTCCTACGAGCAGTACTTC.